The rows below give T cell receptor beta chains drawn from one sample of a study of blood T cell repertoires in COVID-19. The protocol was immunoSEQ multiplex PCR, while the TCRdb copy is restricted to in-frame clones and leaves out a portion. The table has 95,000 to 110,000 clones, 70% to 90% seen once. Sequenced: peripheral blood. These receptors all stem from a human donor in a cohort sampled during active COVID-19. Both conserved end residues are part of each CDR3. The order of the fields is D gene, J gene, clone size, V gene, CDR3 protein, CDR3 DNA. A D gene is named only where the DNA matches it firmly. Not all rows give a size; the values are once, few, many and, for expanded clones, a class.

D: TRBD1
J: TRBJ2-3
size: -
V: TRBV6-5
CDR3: CASSSDRADTQYF
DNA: TGTGCCAGCAGCTCGGACAGGGCAGATACGCAGTATTTT

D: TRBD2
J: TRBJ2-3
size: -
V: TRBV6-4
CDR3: CASSDGGLVPTGGTQYF
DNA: TGTGCCAGCAGTGACGGAGGACTAGTTCCGACTGGGGGTACGCAGTATTTT

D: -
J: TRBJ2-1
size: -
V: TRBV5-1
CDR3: CASSIGGPNNEQFF
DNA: TGCGCCAGCAGTATAGGAGGACCCAACAATGAGCAGTTCTTC

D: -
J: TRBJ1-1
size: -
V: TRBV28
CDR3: CASNPPGGLNTEAFF
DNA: TGTGCCAGCAACCCCCCTGGAGGGCTGAACACTGAAGCTTTCTTT

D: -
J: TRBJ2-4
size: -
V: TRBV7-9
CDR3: CASSLVESGQNIQYF
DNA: TGTGCCAGCAGCTTAGTGGAGTCAGGGCAAAACATTCAGTACTTC

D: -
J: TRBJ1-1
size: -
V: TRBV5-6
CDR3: CASSLAGTPKDAFF
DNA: TGTGCCAGCAGCTTGGCCGGGACTCCCAAAGACGCTTTCTTT

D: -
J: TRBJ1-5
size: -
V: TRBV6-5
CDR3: CASSSRENQPQHF
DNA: TGTGCCAGCAGTTCTCGGGAGAATCAGCCCCAGCATTTT

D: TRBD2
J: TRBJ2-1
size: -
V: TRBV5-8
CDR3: CASRAGGLGYEQFF
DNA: TGTGCCAGCAGGGCGGGGGGTCTTGGCTATGAGCAGTTCTTC

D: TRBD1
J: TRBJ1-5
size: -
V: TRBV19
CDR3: CASSQGQGTGNQPQHF
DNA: TGTGCCAGTAGCCAAGGACAGGGTACGGGCAATCAGCCCCAGCATTTT

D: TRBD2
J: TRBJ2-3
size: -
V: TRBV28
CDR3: CASSLTSGRNTDTQYF
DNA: TGTGCCAGCAGTCTCACTAGCGGGAGGAACACAGATACGCAGTATTTT

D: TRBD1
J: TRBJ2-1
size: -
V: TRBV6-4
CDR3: CASSPQQGAVNEQFF
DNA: TGTGCCAGCAGTCCACAACAGGGGGCTGTCAATGAGCAGTTCTTC

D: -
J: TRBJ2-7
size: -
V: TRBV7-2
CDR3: CASSSDSLSSYEQYF
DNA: TGTGCCAGCAGCTCGGACAGCTTAAGCTCCTACGAGCAGTACTTC

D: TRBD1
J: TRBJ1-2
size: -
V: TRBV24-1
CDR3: CAIDRGRPIF
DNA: TGTGCCATCGACAGGGGGCGACCTATCTTC

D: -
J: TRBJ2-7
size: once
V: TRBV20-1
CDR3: CSASQGVSYEQYF
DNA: TGCAGTGCTAGTCAAGGGGTTTCCTACGAGCAGTACTTC

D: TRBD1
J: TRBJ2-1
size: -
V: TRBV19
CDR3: CASSIGDRENEQFF
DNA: TGTGCCAGTAGTATCGGGGACAGGGAGAATGAGCAGTTCTTC

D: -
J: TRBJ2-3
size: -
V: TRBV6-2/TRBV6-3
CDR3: CASSSGALINTDTQYF
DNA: TGTGCCAGCAGTTCAGGGGCCCTAATTAACACAGATACGCAGTATTTT

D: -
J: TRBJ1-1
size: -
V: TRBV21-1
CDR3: CLQGDASNTEAFF
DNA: TGTTTACAGGGGGACGCCTCGAACACTGAAGCTTTCTTT

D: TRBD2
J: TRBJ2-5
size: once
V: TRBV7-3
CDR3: CASSLGASGPHREETQYF
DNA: TGTGCCAGCAGCTTAGGGGCTAGCGGACCCCACCGGGAGGAGACCCAGTACTTC

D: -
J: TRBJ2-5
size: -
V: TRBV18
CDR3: CASSSDLNGGTQYF
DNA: TGTGCCAGCTCATCGGACCTTAACGGGGGGACCCAGTACTTC

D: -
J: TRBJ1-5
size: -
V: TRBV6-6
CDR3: CASSYGQDQPQHF
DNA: TGTGCCAGCAGTTACGGCCAGGATCAGCCCCAGCATTTT

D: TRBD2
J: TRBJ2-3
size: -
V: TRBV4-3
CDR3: CASSQVSGGDGTDTQYF
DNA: TGCGCCAGCAGCCAAGTCTCCGGGGGGGATGGGACAGATACGCAGTATTTT

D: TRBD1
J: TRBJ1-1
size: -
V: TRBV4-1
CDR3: CASSQDTGAGNTEAFF
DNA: TGCGCCAGCAGCCAAGACACAGGGGCCGGGAACACTGAAGCTTTCTTT

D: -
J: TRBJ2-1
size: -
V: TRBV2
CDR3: CATTGYPYNEQFF
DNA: TGTGCCACAACAGGGTATCCCTACAATGAGCAGTTCTTC

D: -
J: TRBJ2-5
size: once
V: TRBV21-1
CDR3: CASSKGARCQETQYF
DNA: TGTGCCAGCAGCAAAGGGGCCAGATGCCAAGAGACCCAGTACTTC

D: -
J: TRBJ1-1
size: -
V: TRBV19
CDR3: CASSLGRRNTEAFF
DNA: TGTGCCAGTAGTTTGGGGCGAAGGAACACTGAAGCTTTCTTT

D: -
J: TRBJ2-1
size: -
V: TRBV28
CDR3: CASSLGGGANEQFF
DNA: TGTGCCAGCAGTCTGGGAGGGGGGGCGAATGAGCAGTTCTTC

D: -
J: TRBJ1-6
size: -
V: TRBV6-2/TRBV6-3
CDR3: CASSYLPRGDSPLHF
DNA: TGTGCCAGCAGTTACCTCCCTCGGGGTGACTCACCCCTCCACTTT

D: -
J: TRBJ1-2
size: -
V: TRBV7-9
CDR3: CASSYLRGDYGYTF
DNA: TGTGCCAGCAGCTACCTTAGGGGCGACTATGGCTACACCTTC

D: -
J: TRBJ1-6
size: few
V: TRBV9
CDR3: CASSVYESEFSPLHF
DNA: TGTGCCAGCAGCGTTTACGAGAGTGAATTTTCACCCCTCCACTTT

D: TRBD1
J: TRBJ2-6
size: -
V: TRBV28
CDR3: CASSSFGTGGANVLTF
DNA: TGTGCCAGCAGTTCGTTTGGGACAGGGGGGGCCAACGTCCTGACTTTC

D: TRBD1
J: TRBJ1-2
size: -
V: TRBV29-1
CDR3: CSVYHRDRARVGYTF
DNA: TGCAGCGTTTATCACCGGGACAGGGCCCGGGTTGGCTACACCTTC